The 10 T cell receptor beta chains given below trace back to one sample, sequenced in a study of cytomegalovirus exposure and HLA in healthy donors. The PCR employed 60 Vbeta primers together with 13 Jbeta primers. Profiled with immunoSEQ multiplex PCR; TCRdb holds only in-frame clones, not every one. The table includes about 120,000 clones, about 80% detected once. Input material: PBMCs. Receptors were obtained from a woman aged 40 to 50 in good health and CMV-seropositive.

This rearrangement joins TRBV18 to TRBJ1-4, with D perhaps TRBD1 (5 bases). Per germline, CDR1 KGHSH and CDR2 LQKENI. Trimming took off 1 base at V and 4 bases at J, with 19 bases between the two ends. CDR3 length equals 18 residues. CDR3 residues: CASSPRGTATPVNEKLFF. DNA of the CDR3: TGTGCCAGCTCACCACGGGGGACTGCAACGCCCGTTAATGAAAAACTGTTTTTT.

Worth noting for this clone: Distinct nucleotide sequences in the sample also encode this CDR3. The chain is built from TRBV19 and TRBJ1-1; 8 nucleotides match TRBD1. Germline values: CDR1 LNHDA, CDR2 SQIVND (reference sequence). CDR3 length equals 14 residues. The ends lost 3 bases at V and 3 bases at J; junction bases unmatched: 3. DNA of the CDR3: TGTGCCAGTAGTATTCAGGGGGCGGACACTGAAGCTTTCTTT. As protein: CASSIQGADTEAFF.

This chain joins TRBV14 and TRBJ1-4; 7 nucleotides match TRBD1. V lost 3 bases to trimming and J lost 4 bases; unmatched junction nucleotides: 8. The CDR3 contains 16 residues. The germline V gene has CDR1 SGHDN and CDR2 FVKESK. CDR3 nucleotide sequence: TGTGCCAGCAGCCACCGCCGGGACAGAAATAATGAAAAACTGTTTTTT. The encoded protein is CASSHRRDRNNEKLFF.

J is TRBJ2-1 and V is TRBV11-2; a weak D match, TRBD1 (6 bases). CDR1 and CDR2 (germline): SGHAT, FQNNGV. V was shortened by 5 bases and J by 0 bases, with 14 bases between the two germline ends. The CDR3 loop spans 16 amino acids. The CDR3 DNA reads TGTGCCAGCAGCGCGAGACAGGACCGCTCCTACAATGAGCAGTTCTTC. Protein product: CASSARQDRSYNEQFF.

The chain links TRBV6-5 to TRBJ2-7; TRBD2 agrees at 7 bases. The CDR3 is 15 residues long. Trimming at V came to 2 bases and at J to 0 bases, leaving 4 bases not matched to a gene. Germline V gene lookup returns CDR1 MNHEY and CDR2 SVGAGI. The CDR3 bases are TGTGCCAGCAGTTACAGCGGGACGGTCTCCTACGAGCAGTACTTC. It codes for CASSYSGTVSYEQYF.

The chain couples TRBV7-6 to TRBJ2-7; possible D gene TRBD1, 5 bases. Germline CDR1 is SGHVS and CDR2 is FNYEAQ. This CDR3 has 11 residues. Trimming left V 5 bases short and J 7 bases short, with 9 bases between. The CDR3 nucleotides read TGTGCCAGCAGCGCCAAGGGGGAGCAGTACTTC. The encoded protein is CASSAKGEQYF. Combining the CDR3 with reference TRBV7-6 and TRBJ2-7 gives the whole variable domain GAGVSQSPRYKVTKRGQDVALRCDPISGHVSLYWYRQALGQGPEFLTYFNYEAQQDKSGLPNDRFSAERPEGSISTLTIQRTEQRDSAMYRCASSAKGEQYFGPGTRLTVT.

This clone occurred once. The chain has TRBV9 and TRBJ1-1; the match to TRBD1 covers 8 bases. CDR3 length: 14 amino acids. The ends lost 2 bases at V and 6 bases at J; junction bases unmatched: 6. Germline V gives CDR1 SGDLS, CDR2 YYNGEE. CDR3 residues: CASSVDRGRAEAFF. The CDR3 DNA follows: TGTGCCAGCAGCGTCGACAGGGGACGCGCTGAAGCTTTCTTT.

This sequence joins TRBV28 and TRBJ1-1; no clear D gene. Germline CDR1 reads MDHEN; CDR2 reads SYDVKM. With 7 bases removed from V and 1 base from J, the gap between germline ends came to 16 bases. This CDR3 is 15 amino acids long. CDR3 residues: CASKLRRTGNTEAFF. The CDR3 region has the DNA TGTGCCAGCAAACTCCGGAGAACGGGGAACACTGAAGCTTTCTTT. Together with reference TRBV28 and TRBJ1-1, the CDR3 gives the full variable domain: DVKVTQSSRYLVKRTGEKVFLECVQDMDHENMFWYRQDPGLGLRLIYFSYDVKMKEKGDIPEGYSVSREKKERFSLILESASTNQTSMYLCASKLRRTGNTEAFFGQGTRLTVV.

The chain is built from TRBV6-1 and TRBJ2-1, with 9 bases matching TRBD1. Trimming took 2 bases from V and 7 from J; bases not matched to a gene: 6. The CDR3 has 15 amino acids. Per germline, CDR1 MNHNS and CDR2 SASEGT. Here the CDR3 reads CASSEPGQGNNEQFF. CDR3 coding DNA: TGTGCCAGCAGTGAACCGGGACAGGGTAATAATGAGCAGTTCTTC.

V gene TRBV29-1 combines with J gene TRBJ1-1, with TRBD1 identical over 8 bases. V shed 3 bases and J 3 bases; nucleotides not matched to a gene: 15. Looked up from germline, CDR1 is SQVTM and CDR2 is ANQGSEA. The CDR3 is 17 amino acids. The CDR3 sequence: CSVDHRYSRGRHTEAFF. CDR3 bases: TGCAGCGTTGATCACCGTTATTCCAGGGGGCGGCACACTGAAGCTTTCTTT.